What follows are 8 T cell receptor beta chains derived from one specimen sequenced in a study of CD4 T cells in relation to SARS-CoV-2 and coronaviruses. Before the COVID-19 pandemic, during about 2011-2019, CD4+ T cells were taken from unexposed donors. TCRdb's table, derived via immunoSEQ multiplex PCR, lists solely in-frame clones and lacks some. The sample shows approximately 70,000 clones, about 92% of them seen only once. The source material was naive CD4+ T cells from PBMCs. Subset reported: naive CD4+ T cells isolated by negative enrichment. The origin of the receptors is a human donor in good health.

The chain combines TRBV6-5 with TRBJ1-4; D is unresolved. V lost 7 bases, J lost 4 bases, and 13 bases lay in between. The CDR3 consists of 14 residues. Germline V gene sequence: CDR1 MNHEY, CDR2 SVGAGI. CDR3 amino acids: CASTHREVNEKLFF. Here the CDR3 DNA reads TGTGCCAGCACCCACCGGGAGGTTAATGAAAAACTGTTTTTT.

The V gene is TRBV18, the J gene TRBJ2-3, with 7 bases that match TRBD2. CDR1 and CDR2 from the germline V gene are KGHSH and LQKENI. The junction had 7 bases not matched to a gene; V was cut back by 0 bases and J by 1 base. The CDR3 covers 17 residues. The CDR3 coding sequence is TGTGCCAGCTCACCACCGATGGGGGGGTCGGGCACAGATACGCAGTATTTT. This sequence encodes CASSPPMGGSGTDTQYF.

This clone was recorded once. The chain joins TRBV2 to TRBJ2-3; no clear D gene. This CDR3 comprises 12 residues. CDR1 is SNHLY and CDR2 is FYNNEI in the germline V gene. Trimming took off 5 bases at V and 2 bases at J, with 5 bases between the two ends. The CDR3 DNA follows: TGTGCCAGCAGTCCGCACACAGATACGCAGTATTTT. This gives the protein CASSPHTDTQYF.

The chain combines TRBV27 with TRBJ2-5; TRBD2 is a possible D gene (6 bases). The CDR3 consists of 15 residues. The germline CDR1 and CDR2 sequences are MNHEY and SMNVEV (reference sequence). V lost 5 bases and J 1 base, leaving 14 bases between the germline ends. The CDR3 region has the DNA TGTGCCAGCAGTCGGGGGAGGTTTCCCCAAGAGACCCAGTACTTC. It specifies CASSRGRFPQETQYF.

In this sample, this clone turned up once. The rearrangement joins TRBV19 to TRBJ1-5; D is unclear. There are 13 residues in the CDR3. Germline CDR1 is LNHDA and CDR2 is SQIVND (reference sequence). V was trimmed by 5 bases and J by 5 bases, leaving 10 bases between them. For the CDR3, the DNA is TGTGCCAGTAGTTGGAGTTTGTATCAGCCCCAGCATTTT. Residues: CASSWSLYQPQHF.

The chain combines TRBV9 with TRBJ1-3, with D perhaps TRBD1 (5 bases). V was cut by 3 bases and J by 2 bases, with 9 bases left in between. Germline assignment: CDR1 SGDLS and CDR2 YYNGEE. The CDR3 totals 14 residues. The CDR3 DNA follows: TGTGCCAGCAGCGCCTTGGGGCCTGGAAACACCATATATTTT. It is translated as CASSALGPGNTIYF.

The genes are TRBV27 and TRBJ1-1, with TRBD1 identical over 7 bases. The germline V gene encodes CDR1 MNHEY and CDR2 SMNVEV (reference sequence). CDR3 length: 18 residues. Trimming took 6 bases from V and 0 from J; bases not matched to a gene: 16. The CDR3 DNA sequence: TGTGCCAGCAGAGTAAGGGCAGGGGGGAACCTAATGAACACTGAAGCTTTCTTT. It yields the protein CASRVRAGGNLMNTEAFF.

This CDR3 is CASSQMDRFYSPLHF. The CDR3 bases are TGTGCCAGCAGCCAAATGGACAGGTTTTACTCACCCCTCCACTTT. This chain connects TRBV3-1 (or the pseudogene TRBV3-2) to TRBJ1-6; 7 bases fit TRBD1. Germline trimming cut 2 bases from V and 10 bases from J; bases unmatched to any gene: 8. This CDR3 spans 15 amino acids. The V gene's germline CDR1 is LGHDT and CDR2 YNNKEL (reference sequence).